Listed here is a single TCR beta chain. The entry originates in a study of graft-versus-host responses after intestinal transplantation. The CDR3 runs 14 residues. The germline V and J ends were trimmed by 0 bases and 3 bases, with 8 bases remaining between them. CDR1 is KGHSH, CDR2 LQKENI, per germline. Libraries were prepared by immunoSEQ multiplex PCR; TCRdb keeps only in-frame clonotypes and omits some of them. The data contain approximately 37,000 clones, 89% of them singletons. This TCR came from a human patient who received an intestinal transplant, so some T cells may come from the graft donor. The source was PBMCs, collected about 270 days after transplant. The rearrangement uses TRBV18 and TRBJ1-2, with unresolved D. The CDR3 protein is CASSPPLVDYGYTF. CDR3 nucleotides: TGTGCCAGCTCACCACCTCTCGTGGACTATGGCTACACCTTC.